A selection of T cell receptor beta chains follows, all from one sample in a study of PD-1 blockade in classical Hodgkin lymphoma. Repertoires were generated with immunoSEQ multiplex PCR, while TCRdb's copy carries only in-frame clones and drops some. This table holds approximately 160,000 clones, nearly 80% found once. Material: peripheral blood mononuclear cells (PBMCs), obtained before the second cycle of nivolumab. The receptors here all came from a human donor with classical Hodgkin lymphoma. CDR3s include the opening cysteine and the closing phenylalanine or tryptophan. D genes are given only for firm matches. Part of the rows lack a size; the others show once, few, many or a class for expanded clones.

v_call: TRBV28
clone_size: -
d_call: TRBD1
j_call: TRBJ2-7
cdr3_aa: CASLRRIQGNRGYEQYF
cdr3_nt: TGTGCCAGCCTACGCAGGATCCAAGGGAACAGGGGCTACGAGCAGTACTTC

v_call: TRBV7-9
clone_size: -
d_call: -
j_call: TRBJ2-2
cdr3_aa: CASSTLNTGELFF
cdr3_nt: TGTGCCAGCAGCACATTAAACACCGGGGAGCTGTTTTTT

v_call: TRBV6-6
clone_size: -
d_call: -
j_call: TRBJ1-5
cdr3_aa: CASRGQRGQPQHF
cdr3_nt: TGTGCCAGCAGAGGACAGCGTGGACAGCCCCAGCATTTT

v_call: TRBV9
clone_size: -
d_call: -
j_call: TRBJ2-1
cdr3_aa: CASSVQPAPLNEQFF
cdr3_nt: TGTGCCAGCAGCGTCCAGCCCGCACCCCTCAATGAGCAGTTCTTC

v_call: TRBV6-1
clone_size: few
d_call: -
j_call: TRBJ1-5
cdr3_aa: CASSEVEGFGQPQHF
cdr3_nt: TGTGCCAGCAGTGAGGTTGAGGGGTTTGGTCAGCCCCAGCATTTT

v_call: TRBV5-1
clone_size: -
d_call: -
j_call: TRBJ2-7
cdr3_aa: CASSPGTIYEQYF
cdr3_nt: TGCGCCAGCAGCCCCGGGACCATCTACGAGCAGTACTTC

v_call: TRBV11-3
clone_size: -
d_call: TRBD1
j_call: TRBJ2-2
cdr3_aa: CASSKGTGLVTGELFF
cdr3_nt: TGTGCCAGCAGTAAAGGGACAGGTCTTGTGACCGGGGAGCTGTTTTTT

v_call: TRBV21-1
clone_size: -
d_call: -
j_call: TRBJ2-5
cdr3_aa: CASSKKPGRYF
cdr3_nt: TGTGCCAGCAGCAAGAAGCCGGGAAGATACTTC

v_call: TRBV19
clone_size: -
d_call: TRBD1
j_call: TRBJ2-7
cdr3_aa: CASSIQGQGVYEQYF
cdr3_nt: TGTGCCAGTAGTATTCAGGGACAGGGGGTGTACGAGCAGTACTTC

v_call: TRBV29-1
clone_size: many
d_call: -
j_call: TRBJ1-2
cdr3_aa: CSVATLDNNYGYTF
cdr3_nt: TGCAGCGTCGCAACGTTGGACAACAACTATGGCTACACCTTC

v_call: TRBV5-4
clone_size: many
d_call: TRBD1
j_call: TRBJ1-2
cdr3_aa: CASSLGGPGQGYGYTF
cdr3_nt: TGTGCCAGCAGCTTGGGGGGCCCGGGACAGGGTTATGGCTACACCTTC

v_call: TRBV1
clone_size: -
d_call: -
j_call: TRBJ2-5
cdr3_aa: CTSSHRDSPRGTQYF
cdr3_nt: TGCACCAGCAGCCACCGGGACAGTCCGCGGGGGACCCAGTACTTC